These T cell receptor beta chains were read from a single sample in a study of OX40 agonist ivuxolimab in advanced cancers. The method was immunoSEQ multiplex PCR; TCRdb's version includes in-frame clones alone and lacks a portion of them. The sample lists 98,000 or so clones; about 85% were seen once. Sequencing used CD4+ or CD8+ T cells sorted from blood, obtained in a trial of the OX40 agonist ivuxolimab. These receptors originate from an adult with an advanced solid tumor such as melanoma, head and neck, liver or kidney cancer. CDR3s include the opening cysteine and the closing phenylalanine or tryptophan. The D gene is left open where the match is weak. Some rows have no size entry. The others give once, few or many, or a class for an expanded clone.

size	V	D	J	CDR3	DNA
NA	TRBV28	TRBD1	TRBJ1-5	CASVTGAAQPQHF	TGTGCCAGCGTCACAGGGGCCGCTCAGCCCCAGCATTTT
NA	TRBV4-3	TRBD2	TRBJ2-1	CASSPGPGGSINEQFF	TGCGCCAGCAGCCCAGGGCCGGGCGGGAGTATCAATGAGCAGTTCTTC
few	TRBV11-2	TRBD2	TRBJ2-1	CATGAGGSSYNEQFF	TGTGCCACAGGGGCGGGAGGAAGTTCCTACAATGAGCAGTTCTTC
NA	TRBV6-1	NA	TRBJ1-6	CASSEHRNSYNSPLHF	TGTGCCAGCAGTGAACATAGGAACTCCTATAATTCACCCCTCCACTTT
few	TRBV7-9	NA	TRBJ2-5	CASSLGVPRVETQYF	TGTGCCAGCAGCTTAGGAGTACCCCGCGTGGAGACCCAGTACTTC
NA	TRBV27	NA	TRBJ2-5	CASKLGPKETQYF	TGTGCCAGCAAATTGGGACCGAAAGAGACCCAGTACTTC
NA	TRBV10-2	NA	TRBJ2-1	CASSPERVGGNEQFF	TGCGCCAGCAGTCCTGAGCGGGTCGGGGGAAATGAGCAGTTCTTC
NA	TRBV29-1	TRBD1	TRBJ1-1	CSVAPGQAIEAFF	TGCAGCGTCGCACCGGGACAGGCAATAGAAGCTTTCTTT
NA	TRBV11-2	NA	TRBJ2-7	CASSLDRLAYEQYF	TGTGCCAGCAGCTTAGATCGGTTAGCCTACGAGCAGTACTTC
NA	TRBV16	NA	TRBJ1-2	CASSLGANYGYTF	TGTGCCAGCAGCCTAGGGGCTAACTATGGCTACACCTTC
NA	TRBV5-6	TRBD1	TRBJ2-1	CASSLRQGSNEQFF	TGTGCCAGCAGCTTACGACAGGGTTCCAATGAGCAGTTCTTC
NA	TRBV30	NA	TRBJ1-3	CAWTYSGNTIYF	TGTGCCTGGACATACTCTGGAAACACCATATATTTT
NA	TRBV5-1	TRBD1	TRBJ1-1	CASSLVPGTGRTEAFF	TGCGCCAGCAGCTTGGTCCCCGGGACAGGGAGGACTGAAGCTTTCTTT
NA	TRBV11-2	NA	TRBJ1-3	CASRWGSGNTIYF	TGTGCCAGCAGATGGGGGAGTGGAAACACCATATATTTT
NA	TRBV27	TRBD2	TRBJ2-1	CASSFGSSGRRGEQFF	TGTGCCAGCAGTTTCGGTTCTAGCGGGAGGAGAGGTGAGCAGTTCTTC
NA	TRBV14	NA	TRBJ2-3	CAKVSRSTDTQYF	TGTGCTAAGGTGAGTCGGAGCACAGATACGCAGTATTTT
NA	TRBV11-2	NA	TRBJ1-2	CASSSEGAGDYTF	TGTGCCAGCAGCTCTGAAGGAGCGGGGGACTACACCTTC
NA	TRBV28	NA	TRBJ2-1	CASRTPLAYEQFF	TGTGCCAGCAGAACCCCCTTAGCGTATGAGCAGTTCTTC
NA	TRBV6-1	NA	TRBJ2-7	CASSAKQEKQYF	TGTGCCAGCAGTGCAAAACAGGAAAAGCAGTACTTC
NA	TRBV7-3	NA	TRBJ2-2	CASSPRVMSVGGTGELFF	TGTGCCAGCAGCCCCCGCGTAATGAGCGTAGGGGGGACCGGGGAGCTGTTTTTT
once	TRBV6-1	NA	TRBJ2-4	CASSEGFTGDIQYF	TGTGCCAGCAGTGAGGGGTTCACGGGGGACATTCAGTACTTC
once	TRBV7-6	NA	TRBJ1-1	CASSLTGGNTEAFF	TGTGCCAGCAGCTTAACTGGAGGGAACACTGAAGCTTTCTTT
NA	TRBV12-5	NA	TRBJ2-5	CASARGGKETQYF	TGTGCTAGTGCCCGAGGAGGAAAGGAGACCCAGTACTTC
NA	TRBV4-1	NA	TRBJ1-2	CASSQETSRGYTF	TGCGCCAGCAGCCAAGAAACGAGTCGAGGCTACACCTTC
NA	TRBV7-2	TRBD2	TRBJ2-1	CASSPWGGSGYNEQFF	TGTGCCAGCAGCCCTTGGGGGGGGAGCGGCTACAATGAGCAGTTCTTC
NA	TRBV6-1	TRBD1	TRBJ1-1	CASTRRGQSEAFF	TGTGCCAGCACCCGTCGGGGACAGTCTGAAGCTTTCTTT
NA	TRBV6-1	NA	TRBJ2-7	CASSEGGYEQYF	TGTGCCAGCAGTGAAGGGGGGTACGAGCAGTACTTC
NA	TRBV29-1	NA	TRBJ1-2	CSVDSQANYGYTF	TGCAGCGTTGACAGCCAAGCTAACTATGGCTACACCTTC
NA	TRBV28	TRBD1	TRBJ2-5	CASSGPTGFWEETQYF	TGTGCCAGCAGCGGGCCGACAGGGTTTTGGGAGGAGACCCAGTACTTC
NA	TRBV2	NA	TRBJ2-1	CASGTSYNEQFF	TGTGCCAGCGGGACATCCTACAATGAGCAGTTCTTC
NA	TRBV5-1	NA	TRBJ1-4	CASSLLGEKLFF	TGCGCCAGCAGCTTGTTAGGGGAAAAACTGTTTTTT
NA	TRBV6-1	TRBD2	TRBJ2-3	CASEGAGDPDTQYF	TGTGCCAGCGAGGGAGCGGGAGATCCAGATACGCAGTATTTT
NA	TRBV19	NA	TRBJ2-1	CASSNGRNYNEQFF	TGTGCCAGTAGTAACGGGAGAAACTACAATGAGCAGTTCTTC
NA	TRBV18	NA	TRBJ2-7	CASSPRAHTLSEQYF	TGTGCCAGCTCCCCACGAGCCCATACCCTATCCGAGCAGTACTTC
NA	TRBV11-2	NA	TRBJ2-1	CASTPGGRSYNEQFF	TGTGCCAGCACCCCCGGCGGACGCTCCTACAATGAGCAGTTCTTC
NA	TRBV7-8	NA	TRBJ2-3	CASSFAGDFISTDTQYF	TGTGCCAGCAGCTTCGCCGGAGACTTCATTAGCACAGATACGCAGTATTTT
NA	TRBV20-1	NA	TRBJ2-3	CSASIGDTQYF	TGCAGTGCTTCTATCGGAGATACGCAGTATTTT
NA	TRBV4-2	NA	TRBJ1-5	CASSQDGGNQPQHF	TGTGCCAGCAGCCAAGATGGGGGGAATCAGCCCCAGCATTTT
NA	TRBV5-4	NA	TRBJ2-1	CASSSLDWNEQFF	TGTGCCAGCAGCTCACTCGACTGGAATGAGCAGTTCTTC
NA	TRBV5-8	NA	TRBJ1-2	CASSLGFFGYTF	TGTGCCAGCAGCTTAGGCTTCTTTGGCTACACCTTC
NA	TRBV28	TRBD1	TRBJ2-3	CASSLAAITGGGTDTQYF	TGTGCCAGCAGCCTAGCGGCCATTACAGGGGGCGGCACAGATACGCAGTATTTT
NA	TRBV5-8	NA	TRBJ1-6	CASSLRGQYNSPLHF	TGTGCCAGCAGCTTACGGGGGCAGTATAATTCACCCCTCCACTTT
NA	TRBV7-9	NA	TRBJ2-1	CASSPTEGVTQFF	TGTGCCAGCAGCCCGACGGAAGGGGTCACACAGTTCTTC
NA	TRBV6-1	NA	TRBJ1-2	CASYRVDYGYTF	TGTGCCAGCTACCGGGTCGACTATGGCTACACCTTC
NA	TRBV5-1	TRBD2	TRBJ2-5	CASSFGGELETQYF	TGCGCCAGCAGCTTTGGGGGGGAACTCGAGACCCAGTACTTC
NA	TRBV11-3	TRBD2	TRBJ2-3	CASSRKASGLSTDTQYF	TGTGCCAGCAGCAGGAAGGCTAGCGGATTAAGCACAGATACGCAGTATTTT
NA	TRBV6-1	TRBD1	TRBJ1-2	CASSTGGVGYGYTF	TGTGCCAGCAGTACAGGGGGCGTGGGTTATGGCTACACCTTC
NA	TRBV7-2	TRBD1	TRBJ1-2	CASSSDRAQNYGYTF	TGTGCCAGCAGCTCGGACAGGGCGCAAAACTATGGCTACACCTTC
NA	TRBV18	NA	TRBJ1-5	CASSPGGMQPQHF	TGTGCCAGCTCACCGGGGGGGATGCAGCCCCAGCATTTT
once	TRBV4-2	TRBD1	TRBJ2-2	CASSPRDRGNTGELFF	TGTGCCAGCAGCCCTCGGGACAGGGGTAATACCGGGGAGCTGTTTTTT
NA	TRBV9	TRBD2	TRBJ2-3	CASSVGPGGEGHTQYF	TGTGCCAGCAGCGTAGGCCCGGGAGGAGAGGGCCATACGCAGTATTTT
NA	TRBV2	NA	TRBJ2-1	CASKVQGNNEQFF	TGTGCCAGCAAAGTACAGGGAAACAATGAGCAGTTCTTC
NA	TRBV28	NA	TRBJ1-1	CASSLVGNTEAFF	TGTGCCAGCAGTTTAGTGGGAAACACTGAAGCTTTCTTT
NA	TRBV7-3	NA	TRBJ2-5	CASSLTGWETQYF	TGTGCCAGCAGCTTAACAGGTTGGGAGACCCAGTACTTC
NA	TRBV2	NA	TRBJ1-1	CASSKTLGTGTEAFF	TGTGCCAGCAGTAAAACCCTTGGGACGGGCACTGAAGCTTTCTTT
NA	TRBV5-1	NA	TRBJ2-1	CASSLWINEQFF	TGCGCCAGCAGCTTGTGGATCAATGAGCAGTTCTTC
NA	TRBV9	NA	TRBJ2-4	CASSVGPGKNIQYF	TGTGCCAGCAGCGTAGGTCCGGGAAAAAACATTCAGTACTTC